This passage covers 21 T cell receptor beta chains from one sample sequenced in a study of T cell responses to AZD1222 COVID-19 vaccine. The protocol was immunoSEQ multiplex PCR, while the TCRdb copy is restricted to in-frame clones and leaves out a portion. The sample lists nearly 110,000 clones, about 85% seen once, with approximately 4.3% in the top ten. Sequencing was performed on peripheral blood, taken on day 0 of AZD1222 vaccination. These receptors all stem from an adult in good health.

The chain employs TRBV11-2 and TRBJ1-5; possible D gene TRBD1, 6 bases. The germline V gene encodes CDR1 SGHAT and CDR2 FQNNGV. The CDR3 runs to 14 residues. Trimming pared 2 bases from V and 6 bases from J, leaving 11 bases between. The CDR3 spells CASSLRQDGQPQHF. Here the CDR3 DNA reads TGTGCCAGCAGCTTAAGACAGGATGGTCAGCCCCAGCATTTT.

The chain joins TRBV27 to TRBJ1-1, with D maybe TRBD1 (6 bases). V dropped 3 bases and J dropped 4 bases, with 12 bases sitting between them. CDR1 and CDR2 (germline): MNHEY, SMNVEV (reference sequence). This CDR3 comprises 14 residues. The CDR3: CASSLTGYLTEAFF. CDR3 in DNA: TGTGCCAGCAGTTTGACAGGTTATCTCACTGAAGCTTTCTTT.

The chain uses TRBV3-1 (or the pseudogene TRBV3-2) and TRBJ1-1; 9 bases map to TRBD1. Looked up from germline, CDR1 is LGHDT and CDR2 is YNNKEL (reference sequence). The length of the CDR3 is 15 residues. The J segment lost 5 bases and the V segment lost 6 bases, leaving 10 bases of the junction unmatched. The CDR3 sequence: CASSPMGQGRTEAFF. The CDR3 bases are TGTGCCAGCAGTCCCATGGGACAGGGACGGACTGAAGCTTTCTTT.

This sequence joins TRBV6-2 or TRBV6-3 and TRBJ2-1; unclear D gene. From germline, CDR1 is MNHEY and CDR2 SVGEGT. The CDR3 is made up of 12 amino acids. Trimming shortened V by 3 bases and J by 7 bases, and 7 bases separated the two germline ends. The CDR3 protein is CASSYAGNEQFF. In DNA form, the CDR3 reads TGTGCCAGCAGTTATGCAGGAAATGAGCAGTTCTTC.

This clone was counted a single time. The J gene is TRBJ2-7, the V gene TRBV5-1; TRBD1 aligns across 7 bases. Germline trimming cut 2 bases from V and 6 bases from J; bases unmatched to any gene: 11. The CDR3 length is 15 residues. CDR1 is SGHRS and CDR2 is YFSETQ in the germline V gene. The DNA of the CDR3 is TGCGCCAGCAGCTTAGATACAGGGGCCGAGGGCGAGCAGTACTTC. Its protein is CASSLDTGAEGEQYF.

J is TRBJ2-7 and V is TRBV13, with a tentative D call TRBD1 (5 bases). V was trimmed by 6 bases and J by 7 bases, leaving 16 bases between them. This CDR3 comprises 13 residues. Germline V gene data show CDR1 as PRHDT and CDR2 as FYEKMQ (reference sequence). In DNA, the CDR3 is TGTGCCAGCAGTTATCACGTAGGGGAAGAGCAGTACTTC. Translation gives CASSYHVGEEQYF.

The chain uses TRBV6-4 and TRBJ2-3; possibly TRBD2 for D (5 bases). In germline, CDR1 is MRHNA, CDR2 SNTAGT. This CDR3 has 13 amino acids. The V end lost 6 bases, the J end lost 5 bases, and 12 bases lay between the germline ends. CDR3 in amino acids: CASSQASQDTQYF. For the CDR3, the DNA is TGTGCCAGCAGCCAGGCTAGCCAAGATACGCAGTATTTT.

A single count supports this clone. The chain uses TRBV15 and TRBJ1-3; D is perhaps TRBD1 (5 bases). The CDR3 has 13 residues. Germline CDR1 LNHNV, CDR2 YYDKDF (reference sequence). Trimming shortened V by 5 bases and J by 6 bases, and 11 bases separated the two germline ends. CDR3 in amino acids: CATSGDESNTIYF. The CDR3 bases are TGTGCCACCAGCGGGGACGAATCAAACACCATATATTTT. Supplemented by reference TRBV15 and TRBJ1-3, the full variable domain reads DAMVIQNPRYQVTQFGKPVTLSCSQTLNHNVMYWYQQKSSQAPKLLFHYYDKDFNNEADTPDNFQSRRPNTSFCFLDIRSPGLGDTAMYLCATSGDESNTIYFGEGSWLTVV.

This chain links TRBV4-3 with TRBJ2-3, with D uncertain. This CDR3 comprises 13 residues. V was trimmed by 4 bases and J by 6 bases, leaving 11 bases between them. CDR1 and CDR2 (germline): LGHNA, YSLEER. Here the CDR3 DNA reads TGCGCCAGCAGCCTAAGACTGGTGGATACGCAGTATTTT. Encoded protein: CASSLRLVDTQYF.

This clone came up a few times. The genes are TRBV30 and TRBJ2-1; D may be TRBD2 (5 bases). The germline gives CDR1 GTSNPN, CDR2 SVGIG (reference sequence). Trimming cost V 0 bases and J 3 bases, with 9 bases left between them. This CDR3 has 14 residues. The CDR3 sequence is CAWSVSVDYNEQFF. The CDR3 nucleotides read TGTGCCTGGAGTGTTAGCGTTGACTACAATGAGCAGTTCTTC.

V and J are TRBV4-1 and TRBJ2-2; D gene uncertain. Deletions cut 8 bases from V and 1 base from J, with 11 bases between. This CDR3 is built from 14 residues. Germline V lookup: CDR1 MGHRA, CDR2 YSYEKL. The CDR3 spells CASGSTGNTGELFF. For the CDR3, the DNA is TGCGCCAGCGGGTCGACTGGGAACACCGGGGAGCTGTTTTTT.

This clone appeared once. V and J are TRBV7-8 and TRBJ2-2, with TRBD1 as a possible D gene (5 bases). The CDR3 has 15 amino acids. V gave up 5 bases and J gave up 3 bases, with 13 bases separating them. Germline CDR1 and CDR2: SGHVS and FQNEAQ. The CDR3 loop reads CASSPSKTDTGELFF. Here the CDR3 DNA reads TGTGCCAGCAGCCCATCAAAGACAGACACCGGGGAGCTGTTTTTT.

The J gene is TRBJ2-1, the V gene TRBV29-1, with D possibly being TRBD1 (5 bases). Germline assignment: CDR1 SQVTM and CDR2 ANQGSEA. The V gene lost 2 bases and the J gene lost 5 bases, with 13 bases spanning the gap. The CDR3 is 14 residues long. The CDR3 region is CSVERWTRDNEQFF. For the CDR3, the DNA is TGCAGCGTTGAAAGATGGACAAGGGACAATGAGCAGTTCTTC.

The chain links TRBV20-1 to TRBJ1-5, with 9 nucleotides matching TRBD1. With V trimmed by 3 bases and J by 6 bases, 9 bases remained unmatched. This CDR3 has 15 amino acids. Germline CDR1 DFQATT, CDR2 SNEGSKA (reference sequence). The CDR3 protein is CSASGTGNWGQPQHF. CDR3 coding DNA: TGCAGTGCTAGTGGGACAGGGAACTGGGGTCAGCCCCAGCATTTT.

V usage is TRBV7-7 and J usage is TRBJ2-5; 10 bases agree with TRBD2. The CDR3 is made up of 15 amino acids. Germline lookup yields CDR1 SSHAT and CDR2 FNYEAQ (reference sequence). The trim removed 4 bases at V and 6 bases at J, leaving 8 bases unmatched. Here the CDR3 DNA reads TGTGCCAGCAGCTCTAGCGGGAGCGAAAGGAAGACCCAGTACTTC. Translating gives CASSSSGSERKTQYF.

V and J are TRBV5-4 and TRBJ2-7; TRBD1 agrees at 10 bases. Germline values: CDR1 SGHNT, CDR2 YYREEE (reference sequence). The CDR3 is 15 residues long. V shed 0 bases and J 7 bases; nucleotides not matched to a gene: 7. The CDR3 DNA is TGTGCCAGCAGCTTGGGGGACAGGGGCTTTTTAGAGCAGTACTTC. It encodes CASSLGDRGFLEQYF.

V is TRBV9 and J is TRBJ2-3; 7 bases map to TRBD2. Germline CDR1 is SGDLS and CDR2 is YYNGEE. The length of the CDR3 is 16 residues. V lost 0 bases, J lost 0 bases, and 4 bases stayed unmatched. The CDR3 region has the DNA TGTGCCAGCAGCGTAGAAGCGGGGACCAGCACAGATACGCAGTATTTT. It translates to CASSVEAGTSTDTQYF.

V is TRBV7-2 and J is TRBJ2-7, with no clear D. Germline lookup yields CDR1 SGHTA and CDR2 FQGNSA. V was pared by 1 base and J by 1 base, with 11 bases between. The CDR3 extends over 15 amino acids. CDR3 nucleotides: TGTGCCAGCAGCTTAGGGTCAGTTCCATCCTACGAGCAGTACTTC. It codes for CASSLGSVPSYEQYF.

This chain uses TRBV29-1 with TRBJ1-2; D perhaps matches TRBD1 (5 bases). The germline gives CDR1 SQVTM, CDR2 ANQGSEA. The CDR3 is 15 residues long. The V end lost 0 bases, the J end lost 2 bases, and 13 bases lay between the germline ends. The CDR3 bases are TGCAGCGTTGAAGACCCGGGACTTCGGAACTATGGCTACACCTTC. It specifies CSVEDPGLRNYGYTF.

The CDR3 coding sequence is TGTGCCAGCAGTAACGGCGGCCTCCCCTACGAGCAGTACTTC. This sequence encodes CASSNGGLPYEQYF. This rearrangement joins TRBV27 to TRBJ2-7, with D hard to call. The CDR3 is 14 amino acids. Germline-derived CDR1 and CDR2 are MNHEY and SMNVEV (reference sequence). Deletions cut 5 bases from V and 2 bases from J, with 13 bases between.

CDR3 coding DNA: TGTGCCAGCAGCCCGGGGACTAGCGGGACCGGGGAGCTGTTTTTT. It specifies CASSPGTSGTGELFF. The J gene is TRBJ2-2, the V gene TRBV7-6; 12 nucleotides match TRBD2. The CDR3 extends over 15 amino acids. The germline gives CDR1 SGHVS, CDR2 FNYEAQ. After removal of 5 bases from V and 5 bases from J, the junction contained 3 bases not matched to a gene.